This TCR beta chain was recorded in a study of shared clonotypes between healthy human individuals. Study information: A couple of women and a few men aged 18 to 49 served as donors. General study findings and limits: Memory subsets had estimated richness that was generally smaller than that of naive subsets.

The data were produced by immunoSEQ multiplex PCR, yet TCRdb's version contains in-frame clones alone and is incomplete. The sample consists of some 2.3 million clones, over 85% of them appearing once. All donors were healthy HIV-negative adults lacking recent acute infections or vaccinations. This clone was counted once. The target antigen is unknown. The TCR comes from a man aged 18 to 29 in good health. Some clones in this sample may be carry-over from other donors' samples. The specimen sequenced was naive CD4+ T cells from PBMCs. The subset denotes: CD45RA+ positively selected.

CDR3 sequence (DNA): TGTGCCAGCAGCTCTCTGCGGGGGACTAGCGGGATGGAGACCCAGTACTTC. Its protein is CASSSLRGTSGMETQYF. The V gene is TRBV7-8, the J gene TRBJ2-7, with 13 bases that match TRBD2. Near its end, the DNA agrees better with TRBJ2-5, so the J call may be wrong. The CDR3 length is 17 residues. Germline CDR1 and CDR2: SGHVS and FQNEAQ.